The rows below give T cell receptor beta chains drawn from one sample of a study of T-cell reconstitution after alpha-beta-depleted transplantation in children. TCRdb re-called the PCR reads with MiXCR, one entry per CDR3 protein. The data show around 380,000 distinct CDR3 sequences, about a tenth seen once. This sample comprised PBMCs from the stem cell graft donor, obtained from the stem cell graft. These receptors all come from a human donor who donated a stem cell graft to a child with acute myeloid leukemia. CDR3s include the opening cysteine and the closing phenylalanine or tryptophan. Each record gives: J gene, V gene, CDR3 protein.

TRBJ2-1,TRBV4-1,CASSQVGLAGGSYHNEQFF
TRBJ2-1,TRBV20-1,CSARWIGGGAYNEQFF
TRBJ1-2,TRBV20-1,CSATGQGSHGYTF
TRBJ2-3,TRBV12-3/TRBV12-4,CASSLRWTDTQYF
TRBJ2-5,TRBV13,CASSLGPQLAGVETQYF
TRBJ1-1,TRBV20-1,CSARWRTGGAEAFF
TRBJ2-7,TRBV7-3,CASSSQGTSGSYEQYF
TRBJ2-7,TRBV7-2,CASSLAGALGEQYF
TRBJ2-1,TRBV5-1,CASSLDRGQRTSGSFSYNEQFF
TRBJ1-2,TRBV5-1,CASSLGQGDYGYTF
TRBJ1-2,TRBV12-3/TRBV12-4,CASSLDRTYGYTF
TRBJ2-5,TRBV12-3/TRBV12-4,CASSLAGVRETQYF
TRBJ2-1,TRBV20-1,CSARPGADPAEQFF
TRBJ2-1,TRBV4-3,CASSQAPSGRGNEQFF
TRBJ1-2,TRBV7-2,CASSLGLFLENGYTF
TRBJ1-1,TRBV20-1,CSARVGGNTEAFF
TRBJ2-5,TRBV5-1,CASSLVTSGGTQYF
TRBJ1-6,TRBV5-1,CASSLAVRGADSPLHF
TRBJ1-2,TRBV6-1,CASSEQESYYGYTF
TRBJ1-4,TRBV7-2,CASSRGRNEKLFF
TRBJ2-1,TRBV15,CATSRDKAPLAGEGDEQFF
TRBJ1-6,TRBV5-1,CASSFDRDYSPLHF
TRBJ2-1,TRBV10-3,CAISDWDSLNEQFF
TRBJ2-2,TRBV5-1,CASSTGKMNTGELFF
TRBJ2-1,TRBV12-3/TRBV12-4,CASSIRSPNSDEQFF
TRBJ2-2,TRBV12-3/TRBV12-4,CASSLGSGRPVTGELFF
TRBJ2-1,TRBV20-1,CSAREPSGTFEQFF
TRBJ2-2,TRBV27,CASSYWAGTGELFF
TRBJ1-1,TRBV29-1,CSVQGVNTEAFF
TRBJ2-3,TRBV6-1,CASSTGGDDTQYF
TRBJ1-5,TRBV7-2,CASSLDRDVNQPQHF
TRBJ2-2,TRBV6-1,CASSRGLDTGELFF
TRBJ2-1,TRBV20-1,CSAPAAGGRSYNEQFF
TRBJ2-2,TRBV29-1,CSVLGGGGKLYGELFF
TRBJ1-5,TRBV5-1,CASSPGQGYSNQPQHF
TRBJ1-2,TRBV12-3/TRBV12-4,CASKETAYGYTF
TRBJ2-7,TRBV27,CASSLDSGGYYEQYF
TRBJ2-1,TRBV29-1,CSVVTGMNEQFF
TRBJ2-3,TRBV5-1,CASSWGLSASTDTQYF
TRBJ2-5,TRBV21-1,CASSSWPRETQYF
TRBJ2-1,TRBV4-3,CASSQDRQASNEQFF
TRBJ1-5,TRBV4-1,CASSHTGDPPQHF
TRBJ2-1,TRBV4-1,CASSQDSGQGLYNEQFF
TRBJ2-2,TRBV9,CASSKRERGGLTGELFF
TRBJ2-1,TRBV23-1,CASSLGQGPFLNYNEQFF
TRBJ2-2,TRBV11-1,CASSTHSTGELFF